Presented here are 24 T cell receptor beta chains from one specimen sequenced in a study of T cell responses to AZD1222 COVID-19 vaccine. Profiled with immunoSEQ multiplex PCR; TCRdb holds only in-frame clones, not every one. The sample lists 100,000 to 150,000 clones, approximately 91% seen once, with 0.9% to 1.2% in the top ten. The sequences come from peripheral blood, collected 28 days after the second AZD1222 dose. These receptors all come from an adult who received the AZD1222 COVID-19 vaccine.

CDR3 nucleotides: TGTGCCAGCAGCGCCCTCGGAGGACGGGTTAATTCACCCCTCCACTTT. Translating it yields CASSALGGRVNSPLHF. The rearrangement uses TRBV2 and TRBJ1-6; D gene unclear. Trimming left V 6 bases short and J 6 bases short, with 18 bases between. There are 16 residues in the CDR3. Germline lookup yields CDR1 SNHLY and CDR2 FYNNEI.

The V gene is TRBV3-1 (or the pseudogene TRBV3-2), the J gene TRBJ1-2; TRBD1 agrees at 7 bases. The CDR3 consists of 15 residues. The germline V gene has CDR1 LGHDT and CDR2 YNNKEL (reference sequence). The J segment lost 4 bases and the V segment lost 4 bases, leaving 9 bases of the junction unmatched. DNA of the CDR3: TGTGCCAGCAGCCTCGAGCAGACAGGGTTCTATGGCTACACCTTC. Its translation is CASSLEQTGFYGYTF.

Written as DNA, the CDR3 is TGTGCCAGCAGCCTTACAGGGGATCGGAATTCACCCCTCCACTTT. It specifies CASSLTGDRNSPLHF. This chain links TRBV7-9 with TRBJ1-6, with 7 bases lining up with TRBD1. After removal of 5 bases from V and 7 bases from J, the junction contained 8 bases not matched to a gene. The CDR3 is 15 amino acids. Germline V lookup: CDR1 SEHNR, CDR2 FQNEAQ (reference sequence).

The chain employs TRBV18 and TRBJ1-2, with TRBD1 matching 9 bases. The J segment lost 3 bases and the V segment lost 1 base, leaving 3 bases of the junction unmatched. Germline CDR1 reads KGHSH; CDR2 reads LQKENI. The CDR3 sequence is 15 residues long. CDR3 DNA sequence: TGTGCCAGCTCACCACGGACAGGGGATGACTATGGCTACACCTTC. Encoded protein: CASSPRTGDDYGYTF.

The V call is TRBV4-1, the J call TRBJ1-1; D is ambiguous. Trimming removed 2 bases from V and 1 base from J, with 8 bases in between. CDR3 size: 14 residues. The germline gives CDR1 MGHRA, CDR2 YSYEKL. The CDR3 region is CASSQPVSNTEAFF. The DNA of the CDR3 is TGCGCCAGCAGCCAACCCGTCTCGAACACTGAAGCTTTCTTT.

The chain carries TRBV2 and TRBJ2-5, with D unresolved. Germline CDR1 is SNHLY and CDR2 is FYNNEI. The CDR3 consists of 14 residues. The V and J ends lost 2 bases and 0 bases respectively, with 7 bases between them. CDR3 DNA: TGTGCCAGCAGTGAACAACAGTACCAAGAGACCCAGTACTTC. This sequence encodes CASSEQQYQETQYF. The variable domain in full, completed from reference TRBV2 and TRBJ2-5, reads EPEVTQTPSHQVTQMGQEVILRCVPISNHLYFYWYRQILGQKVEFLVSFYNNEISEKSEIFDDQFSVERPDGSNFTLKIRSTKLEDSAMYFCASSEQQYQETQYFGPGTRLLVL.

V gene TRBV5-1 combines with J gene TRBJ2-1, with D perhaps matching TRBD2 (5 bases). V was shortened by 4 bases and J by 5 bases, with 13 bases between the two germline ends. The CDR3 has 14 residues. In germline, CDR1 is SGHRS, CDR2 YFSETQ. CDR3 DNA sequence: TGCGCCAGCAGCCTGAGATCGGGAAACAATGAGCAGTTCTTC. Its protein is CASSLRSGNNEQFF.

V and J are TRBV5-1 and TRBJ2-7; D might be TRBD2 (6 bases). The CDR3 totals 14 residues. In germline, CDR1 is SGHRS, CDR2 YFSETQ. Trimming took off 0 bases at V and 2 bases at J, with 9 bases between the two ends. CDR3 sequence (DNA): TGCGCCAGCAGCTTGGCGGGAGTCCCCTACGAGCAGTACTTC. It specifies CASSLAGVPYEQYF. Variable domain in full (rest from reference TRBV5-1 and TRBJ2-7): KAGVTQTPRYLIKTRGQQVTLSCSPISGHRSVSWYQQTPGQGLQFLFEYFSETQRNKGNFPGRFSGRQFSNSRSEMNVSTLELGDSALYLCASSLAGVPYEQYFGPGTRLTVT.

This clone was seen a few times. The chain links TRBV5-1 to TRBJ2-7; D possibly corresponds to TRBD2 (6 bases). Deletions cut 4 bases from V and 2 bases from J, with 16 bases between. Per germline, CDR1 SGHRS and CDR2 YFSETQ. There are 15 residues in the CDR3. CDR3 region: CASSSGPQKTYEQYF. CDR3 DNA sequence: TGCGCCAGCAGCAGCGGGCCACAGAAGACCTACGAGCAGTACTTC.

The count of this clone is one. V is TRBV6-5 and J is TRBJ2-3, with 9 bases aligning to TRBD2. CDR3 length: 16 amino acids. CDR1 and CDR2 from the germline V gene are MNHEY and SVGAGI. V trimming: 0 bases; J trimming: 4 bases; junction bases outside the gene matches: 5. CDR3 sequence: CASSYSRSGSADTQYF. The CDR3 nucleotides read TGTGCCAGCAGTTACTCTCGTAGCGGGAGTGCAGATACGCAGTATTTT.

The chain links TRBV7-3 to TRBJ2-3, with D tentatively TRBD1 (5 bases). This CDR3 is 14 amino acids long. Trimming pared 4 bases from V and 1 base from J, leaving 9 bases between. Germline V CDR1 and CDR2: SGHTA, FQGTGA. The CDR3 region has the DNA TGTGCCAGCAGCTCCTCGACAGGCACAGATACGCAGTATTTT. This gives the protein CASSSSTGTDTQYF. The whole variable domain, remainder taken from reference TRBV7-3 and TRBJ2-3, is GAGVSQTPSNKVTEKGKYVELRCDPISGHTALYWYRQSLGQGPEFLIYFQGTGAADDSGLPNDRFFAVRPEGSVSTLKIQRTERGDSAVYLCASSSSTGTDTQYFGPGTRLTVL.

V usage is TRBV7-2 and J usage is TRBJ1-1; D is uncertain. Trimming left V 5 bases short and J 2 bases short, with 15 bases between. CDR1 is SGHTA and CDR2 is FQGNSA in the germline V gene. CDR3 length: 15 residues. The CDR3 reads CASSPQRWSNTEAFF. CDR3 bases: TGTGCCAGCAGCCCGCAAAGATGGAGTAACACTGAAGCTTTCTTT.

This chain's CDR3 is CASSSGTTITEAFF. Here the CDR3 DNA reads TGCGCCAGCAGCAGCGGGACGACGATCACTGAAGCTTTCTTT. This chain joins TRBV5-1 and TRBJ1-1; weak D call: TRBD1 (5 bases). The CDR3 loop spans 14 amino acids. Germline values: CDR1 SGHRS, CDR2 YFSETQ. V shed 4 bases and J shed 4 bases, with 14 bases lying between them.

The chain is built from TRBV15 and TRBJ1-2; 7 bases are shared with TRBD1. The junction had 8 bases not matched to a gene; V was cut back by 3 bases and J by 1 base. Germline V lookup: CDR1 LNHNV, CDR2 YYDKDF (reference sequence). CDR3 length: 16 residues. The CDR3, as DNA: TGTGCCACCAGCAGCCGCAGGGGGGCCATTAACTATGGCTACACCTTC. It is translated as CATSSRRGAINYGYTF.

This clone was counted a single time. The V call is TRBV28, the J call TRBJ2-2, with D perhaps TRBD2 (6 bases). Trimming took off 6 bases at V and 1 base at J, with 15 bases between the two ends. The germline V gene encodes CDR1 MDHEN and CDR2 SYDVKM. The CDR3 loop spans 16 amino acids. Written as DNA, the CDR3 is TGTGCCAGCAGCTCGACTAGTTTCCGGAACACCGGGGAGCTGTTTTTT. Its protein product is CASSSTSFRNTGELFF.

The chain uses TRBV25-1 and TRBJ2-7; 11 bases agree with TRBD2. Per the germline V gene, CDR1 is MGHDK and CDR2 is SYGVNS. The V segment lost 4 bases and the J segment 7 bases; nucleotides outside the gene matches: 9. The CDR3 covers 15 residues. The CDR3 nucleotides read TGTGCCAGCAGTGCCCCACTAGCGGGAGTATGGGAGCAGTACTTC. It specifies CASSAPLAGVWEQYF.

The chain combines TRBV29-1 with TRBJ1-4; TRBD1 agrees at 7 bases. Germline CDR1 is SQVTM and CDR2 is ANQGSEA. The V gene end was trimmed by 3 bases and the J gene end by 4 bases; junction bases not matched to a gene: 5. This CDR3 contains 14 residues. DNA of the CDR3: TGCAGCGTTGAGGGCAGGGGGGGTAATGAAAAACTGTTTTTT. This translates into CSVEGRGGNEKLFF.

V and J are TRBV12-5 and TRBJ1-2; D perhaps matches TRBD1 (5 bases). The ends were cut back, 6 bases at V and 3 bases at J, with 11 bases in the middle. Germline CDR1 is LGHNT and CDR2 is FRNRAP. This CDR3 region has 13 residues. The CDR3 nucleotides read TGTGCTAGTGGAATCGACAGAGACTATGGCTACACCTTC. Protein: CASGIDRDYGYTF.

This rearrangement joins TRBV5-1 to TRBJ1-1; 11 bases agree with TRBD1. In germline, CDR1 is SGHRS, CDR2 YFSETQ. The CDR3 has 15 amino acids. J was trimmed by 4 bases and V by 4 bases; bases with no gene match: 6. CDR3 protein: CASSAGQGAVTEAFF. The CDR3 bases are TGCGCCAGCAGCGCCGGACAGGGGGCGGTCACTGAAGCTTTCTTT.

The V call is TRBV3-1 (or the pseudogene TRBV3-2), the J call TRBJ2-5; D unclear. V lost 0 bases to trimming and J lost 0 bases, with 11 bases between them. Per germline, CDR1 LGHDT and CDR2 YNNKEL (reference sequence). This CDR3 has 16 amino acids. The CDR3 DNA reads as TGTGCCAGCAGCCAAGATTTCGGTATCAACCAAGAGACCCAGTACTTC. It specifies CASSQDFGINQETQYF.

The CDR3 nucleotides are TGTGCCAGCCGGCGAGAGGTCGAAGCTTTCTTT. Protein product: CASRREVEAFF. The chain employs TRBV6-6 and TRBJ1-1; D is undetermined. The CDR3 runs to 11 residues. The germline V and J ends were trimmed by 8 bases and 8 bases, with 12 bases remaining between them. Germline V gives CDR1 MNHNY, CDR2 SVGAGI (reference sequence).

V and J are TRBV6-5 and TRBJ1-6; D is uncertain. CDR3 length: 12 amino acids. Between the trimmed V and J ends, which lost 4 bases and 7 bases, there was a span of 5 bases. In germline, CDR1 is MNHEY, CDR2 SVGAGI. This CDR3 reads CASSFGNSPLHF. DNA for the CDR3: TGTGCCAGCAGTTTTGGGAATTCACCCCTCCACTTT.

V gene TRBV6-5 combines with J gene TRBJ1-1; TRBD1 matches 7 bases. CDR1 is MNHEY and CDR2 is SVGAGI in the germline V gene. Trimming cost V 5 bases and J 4 bases; bases outside gene matches: 10. There are 15 residues in the CDR3. The CDR3: CASSPHRGLGTEAFF. The CDR3 DNA follows: TGTGCCAGCAGTCCACACAGGGGCCTCGGCACTGAAGCTTTCTTT.

V gene TRBV5-1 combines with J gene TRBJ1-3; 8 bases fit TRBD1. The CDR3 sequence is 15 residues long. CDR1 and CDR2 (germline): SGHRS, YFSETQ. V lost 0 bases to trimming and J lost 1 base; unmatched junction nucleotides: 0. DNA for the CDR3: TGCGCCAGCAGCTTGGGGACAGGGTCTGGAAACACCATATATTTT. Its translation is CASSLGTGSGNTIYF. Filled out from reference TRBV5-1 and TRBJ1-3, the complete variable domain reads KAGVTQTPRYLIKTRGQQVTLSCSPISGHRSVSWYQQTPGQGLQFLFEYFSETQRNKGNFPGRFSGRQFSNSRSEMNVSTLELGDSALYLCASSLGTGSGNTIYFGEGSWLTVV.